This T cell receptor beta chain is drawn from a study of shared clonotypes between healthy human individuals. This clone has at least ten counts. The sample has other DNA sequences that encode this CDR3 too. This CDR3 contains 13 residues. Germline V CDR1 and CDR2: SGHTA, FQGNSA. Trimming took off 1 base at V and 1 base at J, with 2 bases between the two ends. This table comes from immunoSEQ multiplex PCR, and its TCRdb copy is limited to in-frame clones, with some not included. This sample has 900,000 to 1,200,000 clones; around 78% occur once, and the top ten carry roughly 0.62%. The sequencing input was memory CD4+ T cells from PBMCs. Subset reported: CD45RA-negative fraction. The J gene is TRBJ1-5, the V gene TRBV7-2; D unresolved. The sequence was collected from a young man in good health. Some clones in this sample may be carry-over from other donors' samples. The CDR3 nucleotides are TGTGCCAGCAGCTTAGACAGCAATCAGCCCCAGCATTTT. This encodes CASSLDSNQPQHF.